The next 24 T cell receptor beta chains were all read from a single sample in a study of cytomegalovirus exposure and HLA in healthy donors. The PCR had 60 Vbeta and 13 Jbeta primers. Assay: immunoSEQ multiplex PCR; the TCRdb copy retains only in-frame clones and omits some. Here the sample spans approximately 200,000 clones, approximately 75% being singletons. Sequencing was done on a sample of PBMCs. Source of these receptors: a man aged 30 to 39 in good health and CMV-seropositive.

The chain joins TRBV11-2 to TRBJ1-6, with TRBD1 as a possible D gene (6 bases). Trimming stripped 6 bases from V and 9 bases from J, with 21 bases between. Germline V lookup: CDR1 SGHAT, CDR2 FQNNGV. This CDR3 contains 16 residues. CDR3 residues: CASSSRDRSYGSPLHF. CDR3 coding DNA: TGTGCCAGCAGTTCAAGAGACAGGTCTTATGGTTCACCCCTCCACTTT.

The V gene is TRBV27, the J gene TRBJ2-7; the match to TRBD2 covers 16 bases. The CDR3 consists of 16 residues. Trimming cost V 5 bases and J 3 bases; bases outside gene matches: 4. Germline V gives CDR1 MNHEY, CDR2 SMNVEV (reference sequence). The CDR3 DNA is TGTGCCAGCAGTAGGGGACTAGCGGGAGGGGTCTACGAGCAGTACTTC. Translated: CASSRGLAGGVYEQYF.

J is TRBJ1-2 and V is TRBV19; possible D gene TRBD1, 5 bases. CDR1 is LNHDA, CDR2 SQIVND, per germline (reference sequence). This CDR3 contains 15 residues. The germline V and J ends were trimmed by 1 base and 2 bases, with 11 bases remaining between them. CDR3 sequence reads: CASSIVGARNYGYTF. DNA for the CDR3: TGTGCCAGTAGTATAGTTGGGGCGCGGAACTATGGCTACACCTTC.

The CDR3, as DNA: TGTGCCAGTAGTATATCCCCAACCGGGACACTCGGTGAGGAACTGTTTTTT. It codes for CASSISPTGTLGEELFF. The rearrangement joins TRBV19 to TRBJ1-4; D may be TRBD1 (6 bases). Trimming took off 2 bases at V and 12 bases at J, with 25 bases between the two ends. Germline CDR1 and CDR2: LNHDA and SQIVND (reference sequence). The CDR3 totals 17 residues. Together with reference TRBV19 and TRBJ1-4, the CDR3 gives the full variable domain: DGGITQSPKYLFRKEGQNVTLSCEQNLNHDAMYWYRQDPGQGLRLIYYSQIVNDFQKGDIAEGYSVSREKKESFPLTVTSAQKNPTAFYLCASSISPTGTLGEELFFGSGTQLSVL.

The chain recombines TRBV5-6 with TRBJ1-6; TRBD1 is a possible D gene (5 bases). This CDR3 comprises 15 residues. V lost 2 bases, J lost 6 bases, and 12 bases lay in between. The germline V gene has CDR1 SGHDT and CDR2 YYEEEE. The CDR3 sequence: CASSLPGATNSPLHF. Written as DNA, the CDR3 is TGTGCCAGCAGCTTACCTGGGGCGACTAATTCACCCCTCCACTTT.

The J gene is TRBJ1-1, the V gene TRBV6-6; no definite D call. V was shortened by 5 bases and J by 3 bases, with 10 bases between the two germline ends. The V gene's germline CDR1 is MNHNY and CDR2 SVGAGI (reference sequence). This CDR3 has 13 residues. The CDR3 region is CASSVEGDTEAFF. CDR3 in DNA: TGTGCCAGCAGTGTGGAGGGCGACACTGAAGCTTTCTTT.

This sequence joins TRBV7-9 and TRBJ2-1; 10 nucleotides agree with TRBD2. Germline CDR1 SEHNR, CDR2 FQNEAQ (reference sequence). The CDR3 extends over 18 amino acids. The V segment lost 5 bases and the J segment 7 bases; nucleotides outside the gene matches: 17. CDR3 loop: CASSPVGVLAGVGNEQFF. The CDR3 DNA reads as TGTGCCAGCAGCCCGGTCGGGGTGCTAGCGGGAGTGGGAAATGAGCAGTTCTTC.

This chain joins TRBV27 and TRBJ2-7; TRBD1 matches 8 bases. This CDR3 spans 18 amino acids. Germline lookup yields CDR1 MNHEY and CDR2 SMNVEV (reference sequence). The J segment lost 5 bases and the V segment lost 4 bases, leaving 19 bases of the junction unmatched. CDR3 sequence reads: CASSSPSSAGQGNHEQYF. DNA of the CDR3: TGTGCCAGCAGTTCCCCGTCCTCCGCAGGACAGGGAAATCACGAGCAGTACTTC.

The CDR3 nucleotides are TGCGCCAGCAGCTTGGGACAGGGTAAAGAGACCCAGTACTTC. It encodes CASSLGQGKETQYF. The rearrangement joins TRBV5-1 to TRBJ2-5; 7 positions agree with TRBD1. Germline CDR1 reads SGHRS; CDR2 reads YFSETQ. The ends lost 0 bases at V and 3 bases at J; junction bases unmatched: 2. CDR3 size: 14 residues.

This clone was seen only a few times. The gene calls are TRBV19 and TRBJ1-2, with a tentative D call TRBD1 (5 bases). The CDR3 contains 16 residues. Germline V lookup: CDR1 LNHDA, CDR2 SQIVND (reference sequence). Trimming removed 7 bases from V and 0 bases from J, with 18 bases in between. CDR3 loop: CASTRAGQGANYGYTF. Here the CDR3 DNA reads TGTGCCAGTACCAGGGCGGGGCAGGGAGCTAACTATGGCTACACCTTC.

The rearrangement links TRBV30 to TRBJ2-2; TRBD1 matches 9 bases. Germline CDR1 GTSNPN, CDR2 SVGIG (reference sequence). With V trimmed by 4 bases and J by 3 bases, 9 bases remained unmatched. The CDR3 totals 16 residues. The CDR3 region has the DNA TGTGCCTGGATCCTTAAGACAGGGGGTGACACCGGGGAGCTGTTTTTT. Its translation is CAWILKTGGDTGELFF.

This clone was seen only a few times. The chain carries TRBV28 and TRBJ2-7, with 8 bases that match TRBD2. The germline V gene has CDR1 MDHEN and CDR2 SYDVKM. After removal of 7 bases from V and 3 bases from J, the junction contained 8 bases not matched to a gene. The CDR3 totals 14 residues. The CDR3 DNA is TGTGCCAGCACCCCAGGACTAGCAGGCTACGAGCAGTACTTC. Protein: CASTPGLAGYEQYF.

The V and J genes are TRBV27 and TRBJ1-1, with a weak D call TRBD1 (6 bases). Trimming took off 3 bases at V and 5 bases at J, with 13 bases between the two ends. This CDR3 contains 14 residues. Germline V gene data show CDR1 as MNHEY and CDR2 as SMNVEV (reference sequence). The CDR3 is CASSLYRESTEAFF. In DNA form, the CDR3 reads TGTGCCAGCAGTTTGTACAGGGAGAGTACTGAAGCTTTCTTT.

V is TRBV4-2 and J is TRBJ2-7; maybe TRBD2 (5 bases). Trimming stripped 0 bases from V and 5 bases from J, with 8 bases between. CDR3 size: 13 residues. Germline values: CDR1 LGHNA, CDR2 YNFKEQ. CDR3: CASSQDRGNEQYF. CDR3 DNA sequence: TGTGCCAGCAGCCAAGATCGGGGAAACGAGCAGTACTTC.

This chain connects TRBV6-5 to TRBJ1-2; no clear D. The germline gives CDR1 MNHEY, CDR2 SVGAGI. There are 14 residues in the CDR3. The germline V and J ends were trimmed by 0 bases and 7 bases, with 12 bases remaining between them. DNA for the CDR3: TGTGCCAGCAGTTACTCGCGAGTGGAGCGTGGCTACACCTTC. This translates into CASSYSRVERGYTF.

This clone was counted a few times. The chain uses TRBV29-1 and TRBJ2-3; tentative D call: TRBD1 (7 bases). The CDR3 consists of 15 residues. Trimming took 5 bases from V and 3 from J, leaving 18 bases between them. Germline loops: CDR1 SQVTM, CDR2 ANQGSEA. The CDR3 protein is CSVRGPQGVTDTQYF. As DNA, the CDR3 is TGCAGCGTTCGGGGGCCGCAGGGGGTAACAGATACGCAGTATTTT.

V usage is TRBV6-4 and J usage is TRBJ1-2; D is undetermined. CDR1 is MRHNA, CDR2 SNTAGT, per germline. The CDR3 sequence is 12 residues long. V was cut by 2 bases and J by 3 bases, with 4 bases left in between. CDR3 bases: TGTGCCAGCAGTGACGGAGACTATGGCTACACCTTC. It codes for CASSDGDYGYTF.

The V gene is TRBV29-1, the J gene TRBJ1-5; D unclear. The CDR3 loop spans 13 amino acids. V was cut by 4 bases and J by 0 bases, with 7 bases left in between. Germline loops: CDR1 SQVTM, CDR2 ANQGSEA. In DNA form, the CDR3 reads TGCAGCGTTGCGTTAAATAGCAATCAGCCCCAGCATTTT. Translation gives CSVALNSNQPQHF.

The J gene is TRBJ2-1, the V gene TRBV7-6; D is possibly TRBD2 (6 bases). Looked up from germline, CDR1 is SGHVS and CDR2 is FNYEAQ. The germline V and J ends were trimmed by 1 base and 9 bases, with 13 bases remaining between them. This CDR3 region has 14 residues. The chain's CDR3 is CASSLEGVGGEQFF. The CDR3, as DNA: TGTGCCAGCAGCTTAGAAGGGGTCGGGGGTGAGCAGTTCTTC.

This clone was seen more than once but under ten times. The chain recombines TRBV27 with TRBJ1-1; no firm D call. Trimming stripped 3 bases from V and 10 bases from J, with 18 bases between. Germline assignment: CDR1 MNHEY and CDR2 SMNVEV (reference sequence). This CDR3 region has 14 residues. CDR3 protein: CASSFLPVQEGAFF. CDR3 nucleotides: TGTGCCAGCAGTTTCCTCCCGGTGCAGGAGGGAGCTTTCTTT.

This chain uses TRBV9 with TRBJ2-7; possible D gene TRBD1, 5 bases. This CDR3 comprises 15 residues. Germline CDR1 and CDR2: SGDLS and YYNGEE. Trimming left V 0 bases short and J 1 base short, with 11 bases between. The CDR3 sequence: CASSVGQQLSYEQYF. As DNA, the CDR3 is TGTGCCAGCAGCGTAGGACAGCAATTGTCCTACGAGCAGTACTTC.

The sample holds one count of this clone. This chain connects TRBV6-1 to TRBJ1-5; D gene ambiguous. The V gene's germline CDR1 is MNHNS and CDR2 SASEGT. The V end was cut by 1 base, the J end by 2 bases, with 6 bases between. The CDR3 runs to 14 residues. The CDR3 is CASSEGRGNQPQHF. Here the CDR3 DNA reads TGTGCCAGCAGTGAAGGCCGGGGCAATCAGCCCCAGCATTTT.

The CDR3 DNA follows: TGTGCCAGCAGTACACAGGGGCGCGAGCAGTACTTC. Translation: CASSTQGREQYF. This chain links TRBV6-5 with TRBJ2-7; TRBD1 matches at 7 bases. J was trimmed by 6 bases and V by 5 bases; bases with no gene match: 4. Germline CDR1 and CDR2: MNHEY and SVGAGI. The CDR3 is 12 residues long.

The chain employs TRBV7-8 and TRBJ1-4; 7 bases align to TRBD1. From germline, CDR1 is SGHVS and CDR2 FQNEAQ. The CDR3 is made up of 16 amino acids. The V and J ends lost 5 bases and 13 bases, in that order; junction bases with no gene match: 19. CDR3 in DNA: TGTGCCAGCAGCCCTCACGAAGGGGGGACCGGGACAGTACTGTTTTTT. Encoded protein: CASSPHEGGTGTVLFF.